This T cell receptor beta chain stems from a study of blood T cell repertoires in COVID-19. About the research overall: PBMCs, B-cell-depleted T cells, or T cells provided the cDNA or gDNA that made up the material.

TCRdb keeps only in-frame clones here, not all; method: immunoSEQ multiplex PCR. In the table there are more than 65,000 clones, approximately 86% of which are singletons. Trimming took 4 bases from V and 7 from J; bases not matched to a gene: 15. Germline V gene sequence: CDR1 LGHDT, CDR2 YNNKEL (reference sequence). CDR3 length: 17 residues. The gene calls are TRBV3-1 (or the pseudogene TRBV3-2) and TRBJ2-2, with TRBD1 matching 7 bases. The receptor was isolated from a woman aged 50 to 65 with acute or convalescent COVID-19. The sample taken for sequencing was peripheral blood. CDR3 sequence reads: CASSLQHFTGANGELFF. CDR3 coding DNA: TGTGCCAGCAGCCTACAACACTTTACAGGGGCCAACGGGGAGCTGTTTTTT.